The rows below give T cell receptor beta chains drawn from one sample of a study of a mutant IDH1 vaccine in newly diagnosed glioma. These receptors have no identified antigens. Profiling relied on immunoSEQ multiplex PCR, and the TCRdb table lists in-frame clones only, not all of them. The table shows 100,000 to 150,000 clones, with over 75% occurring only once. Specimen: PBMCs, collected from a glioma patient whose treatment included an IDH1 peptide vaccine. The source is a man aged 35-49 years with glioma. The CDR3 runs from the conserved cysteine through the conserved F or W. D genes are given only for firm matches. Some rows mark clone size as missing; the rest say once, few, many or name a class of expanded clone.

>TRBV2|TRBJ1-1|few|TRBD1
TGTGCCAGCAGCCAGGACAGGGCGGACACTGAAGCTTTCTTT
CASSQDRADTEAFF
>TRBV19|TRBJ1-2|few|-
TGTGCCAGTATAGCCCGGGGGCCTCCGGGGTATGGCTACACCTTC
CASIARGPPGYGYTF
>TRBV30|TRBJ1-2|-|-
TGTGCCTGGAGTCAAGGCAACGGCTACACCTTC
CAWSQGNGYTF
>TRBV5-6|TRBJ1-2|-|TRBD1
TGTGCCAGCAGCGGCAGGGGGGGAGCTAACTATGGCTACACCTTC
CASSGRGGANYGYTF
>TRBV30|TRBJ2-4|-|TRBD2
TGTGCCTGGAGTAAGGTCCGGACTAGCTTTGCTTTTGGGGAAAACATTCAGTACTTC
CAWSKVRTSFAFGENIQYF
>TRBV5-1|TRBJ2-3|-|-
TGCGCCAGCAGCTCCGGACTCGCTTGGGCAGATACGCAGTATTTT
CASSSGLAWADTQYF
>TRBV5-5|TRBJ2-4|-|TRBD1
TGTGCCAGCAGCTTAACAGGGGGCGCGGACATTCAGTACTTC
CASSLTGGADIQYF
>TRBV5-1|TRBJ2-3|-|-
TGCGCCAGCAGCTGGGCAGCCACAGATACGCAGTATTTT
CASSWAATDTQYF
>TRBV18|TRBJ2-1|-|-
TGTGCCAGCTCACCAACAGTAAGTGACTCTGAGCAGTTCTTC
CASSPTVSDSEQFF
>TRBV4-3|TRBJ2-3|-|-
TGCGCCAGCAGCCGCGGTGAAAAGGAGGGAGATACGCAGTATTTT
CASSRGEKEGDTQYF
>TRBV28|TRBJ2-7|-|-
TGTGCCAGCAGTTTAAACAGCTACGAGCAGTACTTC
CASSLNSYEQYF
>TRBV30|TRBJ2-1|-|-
TGTGCCTGGAGTGTGGGTCTCTACAATGAGCAGTTCTTC
CAWSVGLYNEQFF
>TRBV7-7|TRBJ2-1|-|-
TGTGCTAGCAGCACGGGGGCTAACAATGAGCAGTTCTTC
CASSTGANNEQFF
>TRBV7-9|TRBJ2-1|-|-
TGTGCCAGCAGCTTCGTAGCGTCCCCACCGGCCAATGAGCAGTTCTTC
CASSFVASPPANEQFF
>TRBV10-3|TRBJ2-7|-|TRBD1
TGTGCCATCAGGGGGGGGACAGGGGCCTACGAGCAGTACTTC
CAIRGGTGAYEQYF
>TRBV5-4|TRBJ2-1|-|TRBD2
TGTGCCAGCAGCAGAAGAGGGGGCTGGGGCGGGAGGGCTTCCTACAATGAGCAGTTCTTC
CASSRRGGWGGRASYNEQFF
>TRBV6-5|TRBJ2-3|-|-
TGTGCCAGCACGGGACTCCACCAGGGCACAGATACGCAGTATTTT
CASTGLHQGTDTQYF
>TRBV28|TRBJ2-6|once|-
TGTGCCAGCAGTCCCCGGACAGCCTCTGGGGCCAACGTCCTGACTTTC
CASSPRTASGANVLTF
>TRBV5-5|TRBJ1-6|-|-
TGTGCCAGCAGCTTGGCCTCAGGCAATTCACCCCTCCACTTT
CASSLASGNSPLHF
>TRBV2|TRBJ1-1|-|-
TGTGCCAGCGGAACGAAGTGGAACACTGAAGCTTTCTTT
CASGTKWNTEAFF
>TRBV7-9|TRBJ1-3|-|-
TGTGCCAGCAGCCCCTTGGGTGGAAACACCATATATTTT
CASSPLGGNTIYF